This T cell receptor beta chain emerged from a study of neurological immune-mediated disorders. This clonotype is labeled medium-sized. Every sequencing run generated over 190 million TCR-beta sequences from 15-18 subjects. TCRdb fed the 5' RACE reads into MiXCR, producing one record per CDR3 protein. The sample contains roughly 120,000 distinct CDR3 sequences, about 3.4% of which appear only once. Germline assignment: CDR1 ENHRY and CDR2 SYGVKD. V gave up 0 bases and J gave up 3 bases, with 12 bases separating them. The CDR3 totals 15 residues. The receptor was isolated from a woman in her thirties with multiple sclerosis. The sample comprised PBMCs. The genes are TRBV10-3 and TRBJ2-7; tentatively, D is TRBD1 (6 bases). In DNA form, the CDR3 reads TGTGCCATCAGTGAGTCGGGGGCAGGCGGCTACGAGCAGTACTTC. Its protein is CAISESGAGGYEQYF.